This T cell receptor beta chain was captured in a study of chemoradiotherapy in HPV16-positive cancers (dated by TCRdb to between 2020 and 2023). In terms of the full investigation: Using functional T-cell assays on cells from two HPV16-positive patients, the researchers defined candidate HPV-specific T-cell clones and common TCR motifs. The study set out to ask whether T-cell immunity against the HPV oncoproteins E6 and E7 changes over the course of chemoradiotherapy and whether that immunity affects survival. The candidate HPV-specific TCRs and motifs were then tracked in TCR repertoires from under 100 patients with HPV-related cancers. What the study reported, not specific to this receptor: Expansion of candidate HPV-specific clones and E7-related TCR motifs was observed in the tumor microenvironment during treatment, whereas no such expansion was observed for non-HPV-specific T cells. In HPV16-positive patients, expansion of HPV-responsive T cells during chemoradiotherapy was associated with improved recurrence-free survival. The survival association was reported for HPV16-positive patients, and the functional definition of HPV-specific T cells was derived from only a couple of HPV16-positive patients.

Library construction relied on the immunoSEQ multiplex PCR assay. As stored in TCRdb, this immuneACCESS dataset retains in-frame rearrangements with V and J assigned. A fraction of the clones does not appear; measured against another copy, unresolved V genes explain less than half of the discrepancy, and the remainder lacks a known reason. The sample records some 5,000 clones, roughly nine tenths of which are singletons. The leading ten clones occupy around a fifth of the sample. Repertoires were sampled repeatedly over the course of chemoradiotherapy, so clonal expansion could be followed in the tumor microenvironment. Remarks on this clone: The target of this receptor is not known. Base qualities are not recorded, but no much larger clone differs from it by a single base.

The germline V gene (reference sequence) provides CDR1 SEHNR and CDR2 FQNEAQ. The V end gives up 5 bases and the J end 8 bases, leaving 7 bases in the junction not matched to a gene. The cysteine opens and the phenylalanine closes a CDR3 of 14 amino acids. Left in the record is the CDR3 DNA by itself, 42 bases read in frame from the first base. The clonotype was recovered from a human donor with HPV-associated anogenital cancer. Here the sequenced sample was blood, taken from a patient who underwent chemoradiotherapy. The chain is assembled from TRBV7-9 and TRBJ1-4, with 8 bases in between that match TRBD1. Here the CDR3 is given as CASSKDRGAEKLFF. The sequenced DNA is TGTGCCAGCAGCAAAGACAGGGGAGCGGAAAAACTGTTTTTT. Full variable domain (CDR3 extended with the reference TRBV7-9 and TRBJ1-4 proteins): DTGVSQNPRHKITKRGQNVTFRCDPISEHNRLYWYRQTLGQGPEFLTYFQNEAQLEKSRLLSDRFSAERPKGSFSTLEIQRTEQGDSAMYLCASSKDRGAEKLFFGSGTQLSVL.